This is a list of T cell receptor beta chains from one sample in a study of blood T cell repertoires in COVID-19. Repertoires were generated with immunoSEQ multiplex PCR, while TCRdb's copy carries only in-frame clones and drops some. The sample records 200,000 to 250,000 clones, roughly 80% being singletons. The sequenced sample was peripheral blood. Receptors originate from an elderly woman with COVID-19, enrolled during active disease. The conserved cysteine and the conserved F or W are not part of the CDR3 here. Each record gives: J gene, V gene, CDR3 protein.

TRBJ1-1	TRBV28	ASSLAPGLGRRNTEAF
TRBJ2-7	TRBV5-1	ASSLGLAGRAISYEQY
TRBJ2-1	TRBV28	ASSLGGSNEQF
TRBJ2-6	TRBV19	ASRTSGANVLT
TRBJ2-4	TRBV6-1	ASSEDTAPLGLWGSTAKNIQY
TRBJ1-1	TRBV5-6	ASSLVGGMNTEAF
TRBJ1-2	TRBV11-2	ASRSVRDKSGTGYGYT
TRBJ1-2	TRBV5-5	ASSFGQRGFYGYT
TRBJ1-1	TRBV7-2	ASRPPQGGNTEAF
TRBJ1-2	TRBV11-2	ASSRTGQGNYGYT
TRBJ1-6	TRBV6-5	ASSSGQGYNSPLH
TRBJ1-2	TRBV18	ASSPGQGSNYGYT
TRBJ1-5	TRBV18	ASSPQGNNQPQH
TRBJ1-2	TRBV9	ASSPRAQVWSYT
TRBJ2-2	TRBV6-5	ASSYYRDTGELF
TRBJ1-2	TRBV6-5	ASRGQANYGYT
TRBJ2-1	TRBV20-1	SAALRNEQF
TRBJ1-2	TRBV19	ASSIGWRQANYGYT
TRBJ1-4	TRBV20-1	SARSTGTTL
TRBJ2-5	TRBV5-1	ASGRGTIQETQY
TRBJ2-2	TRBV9	ASSVADTGELF
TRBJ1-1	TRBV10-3	AISVGRGSTEAF
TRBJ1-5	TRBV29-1	SVRTGSNQPQH
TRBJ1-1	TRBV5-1	ASSSDPTGAVNTEAF
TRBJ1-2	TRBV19	ASTSMTRTVSYGYT
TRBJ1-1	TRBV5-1	ASSLTSGREDF
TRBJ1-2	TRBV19	ASSTGVTNYGYT
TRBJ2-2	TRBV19	ASSTGTTYTGELF
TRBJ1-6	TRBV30	AWSLAADSPLH
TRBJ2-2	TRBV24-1	ATGGQQNTGELF
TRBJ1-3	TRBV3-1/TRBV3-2	ASSPGGRTGNTIY
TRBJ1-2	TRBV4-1	ASSPRGGSNYGYT
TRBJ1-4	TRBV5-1	ASSFTEPNEKLF
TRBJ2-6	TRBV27	ASSYGVGANVLT
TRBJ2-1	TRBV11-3	ASSLSPGTSGRGSYNEQF
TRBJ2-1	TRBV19	ASVSLVYNEQF
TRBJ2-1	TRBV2	ASFRVGGNEQF
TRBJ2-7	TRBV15	ATSRQGGKYEQY